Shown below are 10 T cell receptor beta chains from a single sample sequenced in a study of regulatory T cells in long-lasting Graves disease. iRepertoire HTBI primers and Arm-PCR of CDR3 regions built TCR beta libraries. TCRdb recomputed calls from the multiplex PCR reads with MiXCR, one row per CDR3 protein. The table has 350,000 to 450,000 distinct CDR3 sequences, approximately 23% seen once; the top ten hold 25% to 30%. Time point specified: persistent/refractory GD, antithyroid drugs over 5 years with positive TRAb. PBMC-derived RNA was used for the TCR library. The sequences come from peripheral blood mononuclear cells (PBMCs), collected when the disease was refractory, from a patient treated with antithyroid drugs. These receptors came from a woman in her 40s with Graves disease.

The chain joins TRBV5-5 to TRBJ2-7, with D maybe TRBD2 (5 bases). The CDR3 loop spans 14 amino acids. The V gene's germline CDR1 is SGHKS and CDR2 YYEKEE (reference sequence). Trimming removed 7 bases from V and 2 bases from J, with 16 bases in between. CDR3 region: CASAPERTPYEQYF. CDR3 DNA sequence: TGTGCCAGCGCCCCGGAGCGGACCCCCTACGAGCAGTACTTC.

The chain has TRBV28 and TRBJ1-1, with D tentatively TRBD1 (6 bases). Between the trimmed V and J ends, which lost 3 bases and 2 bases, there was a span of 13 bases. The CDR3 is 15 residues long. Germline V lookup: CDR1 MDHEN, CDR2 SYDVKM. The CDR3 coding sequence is TGTGCCAGCAGTTTCCCGGGACACCTTAACACTGAAGCTTTCTTT. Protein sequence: CASSFPGHLNTEAFF.

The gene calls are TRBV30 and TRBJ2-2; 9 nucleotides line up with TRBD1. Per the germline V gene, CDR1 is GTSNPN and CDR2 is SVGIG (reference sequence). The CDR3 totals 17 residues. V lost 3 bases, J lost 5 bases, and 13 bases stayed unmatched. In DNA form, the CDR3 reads TGTGCCTGGAGGAATAAAGCCGGGACAGGGCGTACCGGGGAGCTGTTTTTT. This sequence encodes CAWRNKAGTGRTGELFF.

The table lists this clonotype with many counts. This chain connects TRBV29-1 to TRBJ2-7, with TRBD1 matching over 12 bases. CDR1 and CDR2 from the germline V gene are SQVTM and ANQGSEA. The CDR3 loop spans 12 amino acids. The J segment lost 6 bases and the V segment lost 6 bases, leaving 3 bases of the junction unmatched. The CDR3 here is CSVGQGAREQYF. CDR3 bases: TGCAGCGTGGGACAGGGGGCACGCGAGCAGTACTTC.

In DNA form, the CDR3 reads TGCAGTGCTAGGACTAGCGGGAACACCGGGGAGCTGTTTTTT. This sequence encodes CSARTSGNTGELFF. This sequence joins TRBV20-1 and TRBJ2-2; 9 positions agree with TRBD2. The CDR3 runs to 14 residues. J gave up 1 base and V 3 bases, and 0 bases lay outside the gene matches. In germline, CDR1 is DFQATT, CDR2 SNEGSKA (reference sequence).

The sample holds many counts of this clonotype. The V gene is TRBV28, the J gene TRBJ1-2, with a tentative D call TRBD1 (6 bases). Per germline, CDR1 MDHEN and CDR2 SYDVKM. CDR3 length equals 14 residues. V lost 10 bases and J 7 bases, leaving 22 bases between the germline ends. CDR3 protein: CATSRDSTRGGYTF. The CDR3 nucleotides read TGTGCCACCTCTCGGGATTCTACCAGGGGTGGCTACACCTTC.

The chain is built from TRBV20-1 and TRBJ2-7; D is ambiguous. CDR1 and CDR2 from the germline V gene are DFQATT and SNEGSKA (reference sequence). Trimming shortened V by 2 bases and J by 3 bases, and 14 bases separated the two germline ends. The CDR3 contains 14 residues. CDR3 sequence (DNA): TGCAGTGCTAGACACTGGCGGAATTACTACGAGCAGTACTTC. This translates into CSARHWRNYYEQYF.

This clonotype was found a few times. The CDR3 reads CAWSVQGKAAQYF. CDR3 nucleotides: TGTGCCTGGAGTGTACAGGGGAAGGCGGCCCAGTACTTC. The genes are TRBV30 and TRBJ2-5, with 7 bases fitting TRBD1. The CDR3 covers 13 residues. From germline, CDR1 is GTSNPN and CDR2 SVGIG (reference sequence). The V and J ends lost 0 bases and 9 bases, in that order; junction bases with no gene match: 7.

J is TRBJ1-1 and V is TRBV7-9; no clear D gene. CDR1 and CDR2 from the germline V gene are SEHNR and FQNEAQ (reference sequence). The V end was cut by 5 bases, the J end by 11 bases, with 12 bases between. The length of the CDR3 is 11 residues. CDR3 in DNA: TGTGCCAGCAGCCGGACTTTAGGGGCTTTCTTT. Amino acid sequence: CASSRTLGAFF. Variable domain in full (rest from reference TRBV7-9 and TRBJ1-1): DTGVSQNPRHKITKRGQNVTFRCDPISEHNRLYWYRQTLGQGPEFLTYFQNEAQLEKSRLLSDRFSAERPKGSFSTLEIQRTEQGDSAMYLCASSRTLGAFFGQGTRLTVV.

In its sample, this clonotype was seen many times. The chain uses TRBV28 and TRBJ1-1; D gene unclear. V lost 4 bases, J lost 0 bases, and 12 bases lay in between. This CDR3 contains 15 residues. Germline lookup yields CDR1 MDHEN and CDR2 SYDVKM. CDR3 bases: TGTGCCAGCAGTTCCGACGACACCTTGAACACTGAAGCTTTCTTT. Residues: CASSSDDTLNTEAFF.